This T cell receptor (beta chain) was documented in a study of T cell repertoires in cytomegalovirus infection. In TCRdb, the reads were re-called with MiXCR into one record per CDR3 protein. The data contain about 770,000 distinct CDR3 sequences, approximately 32% of them singletons. Trimming cost V 3 bases and J 0 bases, with 11 bases left between them. Germline assignment: CDR1 SEHNR and CDR2 FQNEAQ (reference sequence). The CDR3 totals 15 residues. This clonotype was counted between two and nine times. Antigen unknown. This rearrangement joins TRBV7-9 to TRBJ1-1, with a tentative D call TRBD1 (6 bases). Source: cultured CD8+ T cells from PBMCs, taken from culture after CMV antigen stimulation. This receptor was obtained from a human donor in good health (CMV status not recorded). Some clones in this sample may be carry-over from other donors' samples. The CDR3 spells CASSFPDRLNTEAFF. As DNA, the CDR3 is TGTGCCAGCAGCTTTCCCGACAGGTTGAACACTGAAGCTTTCTTT.